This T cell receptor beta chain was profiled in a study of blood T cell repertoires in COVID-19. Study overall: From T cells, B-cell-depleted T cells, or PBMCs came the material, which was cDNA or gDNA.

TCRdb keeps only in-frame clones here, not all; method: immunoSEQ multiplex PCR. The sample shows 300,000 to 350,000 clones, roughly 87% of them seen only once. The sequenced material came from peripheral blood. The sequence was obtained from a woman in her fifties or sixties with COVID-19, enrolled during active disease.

The CDR3 nucleotides read TGTGCCAGCAGTTACTCGGGTGTACTAAACACTGAAGCTTTCTTT. This translates into CASSYSGVLNTEAFF. This chain links TRBV6-5 with TRBJ1-1; D not certain. The CDR3 loop spans 15 amino acids. Deletions cut 0 bases from V and 2 bases from J, with 10 bases between. CDR1 MNHEY and CDR2 SVGAGI come from the germline V gene.